Following are 25 T cell receptor beta chains from one sample sequenced in a study of cytomegalovirus exposure and HLA in healthy donors. The PCR contained 60 Vbeta and 13 Jbeta primers. Only in-frame clones appear in the TCRdb table, and some are missing; sequencing was by immunoSEQ multiplex PCR. The table lists 200,000 to 250,000 clones, under 85% of them singletons. Sample: PBMCs. The source is a man aged 45-60 years in good health and CMV-seronegative.

The chain has TRBV5-1 and TRBJ2-3; D ambiguous. V lost 0 bases and J 3 bases, leaving 8 bases between the germline ends. The CDR3 covers 14 residues. The germline CDR1 and CDR2 sequences are SGHRS and YFSETQ. The CDR3 loop reads CASSLVVSTDTQYF. DNA for the CDR3: TGCGCCAGCAGCTTGGTCGTGTCGACAGATACGCAGTATTTT.

The rearrangement uses TRBV30 and TRBJ2-7; 9 nucleotides agree with TRBD1. The CDR3 contains 13 residues. Trimming took 6 bases from V and 5 from J; bases not matched to a gene: 8. The germline CDR1 and CDR2 sequences are GTSNPN and SVGIG (reference sequence). The CDR3 nucleotides are TGTGCCTGCTGCCCCGGGACAGGGAACGAGCAGTACTTC. As protein: CACCPGTGNEQYF.

This clone has a single count. The chain employs TRBV27 and TRBJ2-1; 10 bases map to TRBD1. The trim removed 5 bases at V and 0 bases at J, leaving 10 bases unmatched. This CDR3 is 18 amino acids long. Germline CDR1 is MNHEY and CDR2 is SMNVEV (reference sequence). In DNA, the CDR3 is TGTGCCAGCAGTACTGGACAGGGGGGATGGAGCTCCTACAATGAGCAGTTCTTC. Translating it yields CASSTGQGGWSSYNEQFF.

The chain is built from TRBV2 and TRBJ2-1; no clear D gene. The CDR3 runs to 12 residues. Germline CDR1 SNHLY, CDR2 FYNNEI. Deletions cut 7 bases from V and 9 bases from J, with 13 bases between. CDR3: CASTGTASEQFF. CDR3 nucleotide sequence: TGTGCCAGCACGGGTACTGCGAGTGAGCAGTTCTTC.

The chain employs TRBV5-4 and TRBJ2-3, with a possible D match to TRBD2 (6 bases). The CDR3 extends over 16 amino acids. The V end lost 3 bases, the J end lost 5 bases, and 19 bases lay between the germline ends. CDR1 SGHNT and CDR2 YYREEE come from the germline V gene (reference sequence). This CDR3 is CASSSGGRGAGDTQYF. The CDR3 region has the DNA TGTGCCAGCAGCTCGGGTGGCCGCGGGGCAGGAGATACGCAGTATTTT. Full variable domain (remainder filled in from reference TRBV5-4 and TRBJ2-3): ETGVTQSPTHLIKTRGQQVTLRCSSQSGHNTVSWYQQALGQGPQFIFQYYREEENGRGNFPPRFSGLQFPNYSSELNVNALELDDSALYLCASSSGGRGAGDTQYFGPGTRLTVL.

This clone was detected a few times. The chain uses TRBV14 and TRBJ2-7; D might be TRBD1 (5 bases). This CDR3 contains 15 residues. Germline V gives CDR1 SGHDN, CDR2 FVKESK. V was pared by 2 bases and J by 3 bases, with 14 bases between. The CDR3 here is CASSQLVGVGYEQYF. As DNA, the CDR3 is TGTGCCAGCAGCCAACTGGTAGGGGTCGGCTACGAGCAGTACTTC.

The genes are TRBV7-9 and TRBJ2-1, with D hard to call. The CDR3 extends over 14 amino acids. Germline V CDR1 and CDR2: SEHNR, FQNEAQ (reference sequence). Between the trimmed V and J ends, which lost 1 base and 6 bases, there was a span of 10 bases. The chain's CDR3 is CASSLVLSLNEQFF. CDR3 nucleotide sequence: TGTGCCAGCAGCTTAGTTCTTTCCCTCAATGAGCAGTTCTTC.

V gene TRBV6-6 combines with J gene TRBJ2-7; the match to TRBD2 covers 8 bases. The germline V gene has CDR1 MNHNY and CDR2 SVGAGI (reference sequence). CDR3 size: 15 residues. Losses at the gene ends were 1 base for V and 1 base for J; bases not matched to a gene: 3. In nucleotides, the CDR3 is TGTGCCAGCAGTTACTGGGCGGGAGGTTCCTACGAGCAGTACTTC. Protein sequence: CASSYWAGGSYEQYF.

The genes are TRBV19 and TRBJ1-5; TRBD1 is a possible D gene (6 bases). Per germline, CDR1 LNHDA and CDR2 SQIVND (reference sequence). The CDR3 runs 15 residues. V was pared by 2 bases and J by 4 bases, with 12 bases between. The CDR3 DNA is TGTGCCAGTAGTATAAACAGGGCCGGGAATCAGCCCCAGCATTTT. It yields the protein CASSINRAGNQPQHF.

The chain joins TRBV28 to TRBJ1-1, with 8 bases that match TRBD1. Germline-derived CDR1 and CDR2 are MDHEN and SYDVKM. The CDR3 is 14 residues long. Trimming cost V 0 bases and J 3 bases; bases outside gene matches: 0. The CDR3 nucleotides read TGTGCCAGCAGTTTATGGGACAGGGACACTGAAGCTTTCTTT. Its protein is CASSLWDRDTEAFF. Drawing the rest from reference TRBV28 and TRBJ1-1, the complete variable domain is DVKVTQSSRYLVKRTGEKVFLECVQDMDHENMFWYRQDPGLGLRLIYFSYDVKMKEKGDIPEGYSVSREKKERFSLILESASTNQTSMYLCASSLWDRDTEAFFGQGTRLTVV.

The CDR3 sequence: CASSLRGEGTLKNYGYTF. Here the CDR3 DNA reads TGTGCCAGCAGCCTCCGTGGGGAGGGGACTCTGAAAAACTATGGCTACACCTTC. The chain combines TRBV7-3 with TRBJ1-2, with D perhaps TRBD1 (5 bases). Germline V gene sequence: CDR1 SGHTA, CDR2 FQGTGA. Trimming pared 5 bases from V and 2 bases from J, leaving 24 bases between. The CDR3 sequence is 18 residues long.

The chain uses TRBV6-5 and TRBJ1-4, with TRBD1 matching over 9 bases. V was pared by 2 bases and J by 8 bases, with 6 bases of the junction left unmatched. CDR3 size: 15 residues. Germline CDR1 and CDR2: MNHEY and SVGAGI. CDR3 sequence: CASSYPGQGREKLFF. The CDR3 nucleotides read TGTGCCAGCAGTTACCCCGGACAGGGGAGAGAAAAACTGTTTTTT.

The rearrangement joins TRBV4-2 to TRBJ2-7; 7 bases fit TRBD2. The CDR3 length is 14 residues. J was trimmed by 3 bases and V by 4 bases; bases with no gene match: 6. Germline assignment: CDR1 LGHNA and CDR2 YNFKEQ. CDR3 DNA: TGTGCCAGCAGCCCGTGGAGCGGGGTCTACGAGCAGTACTTC. This codes for CASSPWSGVYEQYF.

CDR3 protein: CASSRGLAATYEQYF. The CDR3 DNA sequence: TGTGCCAGTAGCCGAGGACTAGCGGCCACCTACGAGCAGTACTTC. The genes are TRBV19 and TRBJ2-7, with 10 bases lining up with TRBD2. Germline CDR1 reads LNHDA; CDR2 reads SQIVND (reference sequence). V shed 6 bases, J shed 2 bases, and the junction held 7 bases outside the gene matches. The CDR3 is made up of 15 amino acids.

This clone showed up just once. This CDR3 is also generated by other DNA sequences in the sample. Written as DNA, the CDR3 is TGTGCCAGCAGCCCGAGGACTAGCGGGATTTACAATGAGCAGTTCTTC. Amino acids: CASSPRTSGIYNEQFF. This chain links TRBV28 with TRBJ2-1, with 12 bases fitting TRBD2. V was clipped by 6 bases and J by 4 bases; unmatched bases: 7. The CDR3 contains 16 residues. Germline V gene lookup returns CDR1 MDHEN and CDR2 SYDVKM.

This sequence joins TRBV5-6 and TRBJ2-5; D unresolved. Germline V gives CDR1 SGHDT, CDR2 YYEEEE. V lost 0 bases to trimming and J lost 0 bases, with 3 bases between them. The CDR3 loop spans 13 amino acids. The CDR3 reads CASSLDYQETQYF. CDR3 sequence (DNA): TGTGCCAGCAGCTTGGACTACCAAGAGACCCAGTACTTC.

As to this clone: The same CDR3 arises from other DNA sequences in this sample as well. CDR3 sequence (DNA): TGTGCCATCGGCGGGGGGCTCTACGAGCAGTACTTC. Protein sequence: CAIGGGLYEQYF. The J gene is TRBJ2-7, the V gene TRBV10-3; 8 bases fit TRBD2. The germline V gene encodes CDR1 ENHRY and CDR2 SYGVKD. This CDR3 region has 12 residues. V was clipped by 8 bases and J by 3 bases; unmatched bases: 3.

The chain recombines TRBV6-6 with TRBJ1-5; D gene uncertain. The CDR3 is made up of 16 amino acids. Germline CDR1 and CDR2: MNHNY and SVGAGI (reference sequence). Trimming took off 6 bases at V and 7 bases at J, with 22 bases between the two ends. The DNA for the CDR3 is TGTGCCAGCAGCCCTCTGGAAGCCCGGGTCGGACAGCCCCAGCATTTT. Its translation: CASSPLEARVGQPQHF.

The chain carries TRBV19 and TRBJ2-2, with TRBD2 matching over 7 bases. J lost 2 bases, V lost 7 bases, and 16 bases had no gene match. The CDR3 is 18 amino acids. Germline V lookup: CDR1 LNHDA, CDR2 SQIVND (reference sequence). In nucleotides, the CDR3 is TGTGCCAGTAATGACATTAGAGGGTCTAGCGGAAACACCGGGGAGCTGTTTTTT. Translating gives CASNDIRGSSGNTGELFF.

This sequence joins TRBV30 and TRBJ2-5; 7 nucleotides match TRBD2. The DNA matches TRBJ2-7 better at its end, which makes the J call doubtful. Germline V gene lookup returns CDR1 GTSNPN and CDR2 SVGIG (reference sequence). The CDR3 is 14 amino acids. CDR3 sequence (DNA): TGTGCCTGGACCGCCGGGACTACAATCTACGAGCAGTACTTC. Its protein product is CAWTAGTTIYEQYF.

This chain connects TRBV18 to TRBJ1-5; D uncertain. The CDR3 runs 15 residues. Germline CDR1 and CDR2: KGHSH and LQKENI. Trimming removed 3 bases at V and 0 bases at J, with 9 bases between. CDR3 loop: CASSPGRNSNQPQHF. The CDR3, as DNA: TGTGCCAGCTCACCTGGCAGGAATAGCAATCAGCCCCAGCATTTT.

V and J are TRBV28 and TRBJ2-5; 12 bases are a match to TRBD2. J gave up 5 bases and V 4 bases, and 8 bases lay outside the gene matches. This CDR3 contains 16 residues. Germline V gives CDR1 MDHEN, CDR2 SYDVKM. CDR3 sequence (DNA): TGTGCCAGCAGTTCAATGACTAGCGGGAGCAGGGAGACCCAGTACTTC. Its protein product is CASSSMTSGSRETQYF.

The V gene is TRBV6-5, the J gene TRBJ1-2; D is possibly TRBD1 (6 bases). The length of the CDR3 is 16 residues. The ends were cut back, 3 bases at V and 2 bases at J, with 16 bases in the middle. CDR1 is MNHEY, CDR2 SVGAGI, per germline. CDR3 bases: TGTGCCAGCAGTTATGGACAGAAAAGTGGGAACTATGGCTACACCTTC. This encodes CASSYGQKSGNYGYTF.

The chain uses TRBV6-5 and TRBJ1-5; 10 bases agree with TRBD1. The CDR3 runs 15 residues. The V segment lost 5 bases and the J segment 7 bases; nucleotides outside the gene matches: 8. In germline, CDR1 is MNHEY, CDR2 SVGAGI. The CDR3 sequence: CASSPDRGIGQPQHF. DNA for the CDR3: TGTGCCAGCAGTCCGGACAGGGGGATCGGGCAGCCCCAGCATTTT.

This sequence joins TRBV19 and TRBJ2-2; TRBD2 matches 8 bases. This CDR3 spans 19 amino acids. Germline V gives CDR1 LNHDA, CDR2 SQIVND (reference sequence). The ends lost 2 bases at V and 2 bases at J; junction bases unmatched: 13. The CDR3 loop reads CASSIMARGLGGNTGELFF. The CDR3, as DNA: TGTGCCAGTAGTATAATGGCGCGGGGACTAGGAGGCAACACCGGGGAGCTGTTTTTT.